The T cell receptor beta chain described here comes from a study of cytomegalovirus exposure and HLA in healthy donors. Notes on the study in general: Presence/absence analyses took donor sequencing depth as roughly uniform. In a later analysis, HLA-C alleles had the fewest associated TCRs, DRB1 alleles the most.

The J segment lost 5 bases and the V segment lost 4 bases, leaving 8 bases of the junction unmatched. CDR1 is SGHAT, CDR2 FQNNGV, per germline. The CDR3 is made up of 16 amino acids. A few counts support this clone. Antigen unknown. Vbeta (60) and Jbeta (13) primers were used in the PCR. The method was immunoSEQ multiplex PCR; TCRdb's version includes in-frame clones alone and lacks a portion of them. This sample has 150,000 to 200,000 clones, with roughly 79% found just once. Sequencing input: PBMCs. The chain links TRBV11-2 to TRBJ2-5; 12 bases are a match to TRBD2. This clonotype originated in a man aged 30 to 39 in good health and CMV-seronegative. CDR3 sequence reads: CASSSATSGSSETQYF. The CDR3 DNA reads as TGTGCCAGCAGCTCAGCGACTAGCGGGAGTAGTGAGACCCAGTACTTC.